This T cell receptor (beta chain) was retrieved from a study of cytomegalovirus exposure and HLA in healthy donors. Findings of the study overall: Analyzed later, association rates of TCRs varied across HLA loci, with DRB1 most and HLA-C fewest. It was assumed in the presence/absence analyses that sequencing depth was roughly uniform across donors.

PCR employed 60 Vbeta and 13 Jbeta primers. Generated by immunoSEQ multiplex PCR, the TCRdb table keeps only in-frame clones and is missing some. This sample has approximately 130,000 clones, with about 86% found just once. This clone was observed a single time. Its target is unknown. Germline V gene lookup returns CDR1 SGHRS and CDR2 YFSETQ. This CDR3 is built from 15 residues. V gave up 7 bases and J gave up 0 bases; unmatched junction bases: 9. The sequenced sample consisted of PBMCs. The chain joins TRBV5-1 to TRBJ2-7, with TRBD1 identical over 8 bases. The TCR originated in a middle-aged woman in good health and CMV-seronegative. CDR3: CASSRDRSSSYEQYF. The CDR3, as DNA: TGCGCCAGCTCCCGGGACAGGTCGAGCTCCTACGAGCAGTACTTC.